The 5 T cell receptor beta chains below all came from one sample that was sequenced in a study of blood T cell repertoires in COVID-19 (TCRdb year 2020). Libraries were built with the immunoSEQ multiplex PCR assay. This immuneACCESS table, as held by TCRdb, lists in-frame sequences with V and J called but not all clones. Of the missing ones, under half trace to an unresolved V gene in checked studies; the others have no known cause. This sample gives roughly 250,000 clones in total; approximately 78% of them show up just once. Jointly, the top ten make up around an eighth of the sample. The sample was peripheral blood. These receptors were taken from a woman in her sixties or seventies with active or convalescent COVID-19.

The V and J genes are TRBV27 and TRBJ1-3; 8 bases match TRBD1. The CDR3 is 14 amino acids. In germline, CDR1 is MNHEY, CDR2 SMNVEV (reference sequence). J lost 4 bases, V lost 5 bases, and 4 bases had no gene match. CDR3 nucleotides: TGTGCCAGCAGTCGACAGGGGTACGGAAACACCATATATTTT. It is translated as CASSRQGYGNTIYF.

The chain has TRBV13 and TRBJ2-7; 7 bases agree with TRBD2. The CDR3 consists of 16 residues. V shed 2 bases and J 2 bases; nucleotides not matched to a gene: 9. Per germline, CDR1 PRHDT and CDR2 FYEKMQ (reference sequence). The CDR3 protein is CASSLSGAGRTYEQYF. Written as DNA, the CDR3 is TGTGCCAGCAGCTTAAGCGGGGCAGGGCGAACCTACGAGCAGTACTTC.

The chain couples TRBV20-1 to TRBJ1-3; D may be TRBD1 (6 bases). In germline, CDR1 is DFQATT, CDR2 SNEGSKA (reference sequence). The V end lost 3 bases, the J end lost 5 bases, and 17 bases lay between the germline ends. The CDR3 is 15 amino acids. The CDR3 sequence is CSASTAPGTRNTIYF. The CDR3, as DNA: TGCAGTGCTAGTACCGCCCCCGGGACACGAAACACCATATATTTT.

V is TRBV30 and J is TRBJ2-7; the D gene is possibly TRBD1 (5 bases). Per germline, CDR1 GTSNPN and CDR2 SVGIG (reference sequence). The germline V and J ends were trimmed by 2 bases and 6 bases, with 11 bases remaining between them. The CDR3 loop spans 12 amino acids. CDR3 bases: TGTGCCTGGAGTTTCGGACACTTCGAGCAGTACTTC. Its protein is CAWSFGHFEQYF.

CDR3 bases: TGTGCCAGCAGGGGCGGGGGGCCCTTCTACAATGAGCAGTTCTTC. Protein sequence: CASRGGGPFYNEQFF. The V gene is TRBV6-5, the J gene TRBJ2-1; 8 nucleotides align to TRBD2. The CDR3 is made up of 15 amino acids. J lost 3 bases, V lost 6 bases, and 7 bases had no gene match. The V gene's germline CDR1 is MNHEY and CDR2 SVGAGI.